This T cell receptor beta chain was obtained from a study of regulatory T cells in long-lasting Graves disease. Time point defined: newly diagnosed GD, antithyroid drugs for less than 3 months. There was RNA extracted from PBMCs, and the TCR library was made from it. Investigators prepared the TCR beta libraries by applying iRepertoire HTBI primers and Arm-PCR of CDR3 regions. TCRdb processed the multiplex PCR reads anew with MiXCR; each CDR3 protein has one entry. Seen here are 200,000 to 250,000 distinct CDR3 sequences, 20% to 25% observed once, and the top ten hold roughly 13%. The CDR3 loop spans 15 amino acids. J gave up 5 bases and V 4 bases, and 3 bases lay outside the gene matches. Germline lookup yields CDR1 SGHAT and CDR2 FQNNGV.

Sequencing used peripheral blood mononuclear cells (PBMCs), obtained at new diagnosis, from a patient treated with antithyroid drugs. The chain carries TRBV11-2 and TRBJ2-1; 12 nucleotides match TRBD2. The clonotype originates from a female donor with Graves disease. In nucleotides, the CDR3 is TGTGCCAGCAGCTCCAGACTAGCGGGAGACAATGAGCAGTTCTTC. Encoded protein: CASSSRLAGDNEQFF. Complete variable domain (other parts from reference TRBV11-2 and TRBJ2-1): EAGVAQSPRYKIIEKRQSVAFWCNPISGHATLYWYQQILGQGPKLLIQFQNNGVVDDSQLPKDRFSAERLKGVDSTLKIQPAKLEDSAVYLCASSSRLAGDNEQFFGPGTRLTVL.